Listed below are T cell receptor beta chains from one sample, sequenced in a study of blood T cell repertoires in COVID-19. Using immunoSEQ multiplex PCR, the repertoire was profiled, and TCRdb retains in-frame clones only, with some absent. This table has some 60,000 clones, roughly four fifths appearing once. The material sequenced was peripheral blood. The receptors come from a human donor in a cohort sampled during active COVID-19. Each CDR3 is given with its conserved first and last residue. Fields, in order: V gene, CDR3 length, clone size, J gene, D gene, CDR3 protein, CDR3 DNA. D genes are given only for firm matches. Clone size appears in some rows only: once, few, many, or a class for an expanded clone.

V gene: TRBV5-6; CDR3 length: 15; clone size: .; J gene: TRBJ1-2; D gene: TRBD1; CDR3 protein: CASSRTGQAIYGYTF; CDR3 DNA: TGTGCCAGCAGCCGGACGGGACAGGCCATCTATGGCTACACCTTC
V gene: TRBV5-4; CDR3 length: 15; clone size: once; J gene: TRBJ2-3; D gene: .; CDR3 protein: CASREGQILTDTQYF; CDR3 DNA: TGTGCCAGCCGGGAGGGACAGATACTCACAGATACGCAGTATTTT
V gene: TRBV19; CDR3 length: 15; clone size: .; J gene: TRBJ1-6; D gene: .; CDR3 protein: CASMGASSYNSPLHF; CDR3 DNA: TGTGCCAGTATGGGGGCCAGCTCCTATAATTCACCCCTCCACTTT
V gene: TRBV6-5; CDR3 length: 12; clone size: .; J gene: TRBJ1-2; D gene: .; CDR3 protein: CASYRAGSGYTF; CDR3 DNA: TGTGCCAGCTATAGAGCGGGGAGCGGCTACACCTTC
V gene: TRBV5-1; CDR3 length: 13; clone size: .; J gene: TRBJ1-1; D gene: .; CDR3 protein: CASSLLGGTEAFF; CDR3 DNA: TGCGCCAGCAGCTTGCTGGGAGGAACTGAAGCTTTCTTT
V gene: TRBV15; CDR3 length: 16; clone size: .; J gene: TRBJ2-5; D gene: .; CDR3 protein: CATSSPFDSPQETQYF; CDR3 DNA: TGTGCCACCAGCAGCCCCTTTGACAGCCCACAAGAGACCCAGTACTTC
V gene: TRBV3-1/TRBV3-2; CDR3 length: 13; clone size: .; J gene: TRBJ2-3; D gene: TRBD2; CDR3 protein: CASSQVGRGGMYF; CDR3 DNA: TGTGCCAGCAGCCAAGTCGGGCGGGGGGGAATGTATTTT
V gene: TRBV11-2; CDR3 length: 18; clone size: .; J gene: TRBJ2-2; D gene: TRBD2; CDR3 protein: CASSLITSGGATTGELFF; CDR3 DNA: TGTGCCAGCAGCTTAATAACTAGCGGGGGGGCGACCACCGGGGAGCTGTTTTTT
V gene: TRBV5-4; CDR3 length: 18; clone size: .; J gene: TRBJ1-1; D gene: TRBD1; CDR3 protein: CASSLDSGTGGLNTEAFF; CDR3 DNA: TGTGCCAGCAGCTTGGATTCGGGAACAGGGGGCTTGAACACTGAAGCTTTCTTT
V gene: TRBV4-2; CDR3 length: 14; clone size: once; J gene: TRBJ2-3; D gene: .; CDR3 protein: CASSQLAKPDTQYF; CDR3 DNA: TGTGCCAGCAGCCAACTTGCTAAGCCGGATACGCAGTATTTT
V gene: TRBV5-1; CDR3 length: 13; clone size: .; J gene: TRBJ2-1; D gene: .; CDR3 protein: CASSRGASNEQFF; CDR3 DNA: TGCGCCAGCAGTCGGGGAGCGTCCAATGAGCAGTTCTTC
V gene: TRBV29-1; CDR3 length: 13; clone size: .; J gene: TRBJ2-7; D gene: .; CDR3 protein: CSVKRGTAGEQYF; CDR3 DNA: TGCAGCGTTAAGAGGGGGACGGCTGGGGAGCAGTACTTC
V gene: TRBV5-1; CDR3 length: 14; clone size: .; J gene: TRBJ1-4; D gene: .; CDR3 protein: CASSLDRTNEKLFF; CDR3 DNA: TGCGCCAGCAGCTTGGACAGAACTAATGAAAAACTGTTTTTT
V gene: TRBV5-1; CDR3 length: 13; clone size: .; J gene: TRBJ2-5; D gene: .; CDR3 protein: CASSLSGQETQYF; CDR3 DNA: TGCGCCAGCAGCTTGTCGGGACAAGAGACCCAGTACTTC
V gene: TRBV6-5; CDR3 length: 14; clone size: .; J gene: TRBJ1-3; D gene: .; CDR3 protein: CASREGLAGNTIYF; CDR3 DNA: TGTGCCAGCAGGGAGGGGTTGGCTGGAAACACCATATATTTT
V gene: TRBV2; CDR3 length: 15; clone size: .; J gene: TRBJ2-1; D gene: .; CDR3 protein: CASSETRGPPNEQFF; CDR3 DNA: TGTGCCAGCAGTGAGACTAGGGGGCCTCCCAATGAGCAGTTCTTC
V gene: TRBV28; CDR3 length: 13; clone size: .; J gene: TRBJ1-6; D gene: TRBD1; CDR3 protein: CASSRDRVTPLHF; CDR3 DNA: TGTGCCAGCAGTCGGGACAGGGTAACACCCCTCCACTTT
V gene: TRBV25-1; CDR3 length: 14; clone size: .; J gene: TRBJ1-3; D gene: .; CDR3 protein: CATADRHTGNTIYF; CDR3 DNA: TGTGCCACCGCCGACAGACATACTGGAAACACCATATATTTT
V gene: TRBV28; CDR3 length: 15; clone size: .; J gene: TRBJ1-1; D gene: .; CDR3 protein: CASSPTWAGNTEAFF; CDR3 DNA: TGTGCCAGCAGTCCCACATGGGCCGGGAACACTGAAGCTTTCTTT
V gene: TRBV7-8; CDR3 length: 15; clone size: .; J gene: TRBJ1-6; D gene: TRBD1; CDR3 protein: CASSTDRVSNSPLHF; CDR3 DNA: TGTGCCAGCAGCACAGACAGGGTGTCTAATTCACCCCTCCACTTT
V gene: TRBV19; CDR3 length: 14; clone size: .; J gene: TRBJ2-1; D gene: TRBD2; CDR3 protein: CASSKRGGLNEQFF; CDR3 DNA: TGTGCCAGTAGTAAGCGGGGGGGGCTTAATGAGCAGTTCTTC
V gene: TRBV19; CDR3 length: 14; clone size: .; J gene: TRBJ1-4; D gene: TRBD1; CDR3 protein: CASSTGQVGEKLFF; CDR3 DNA: TGTGCCAGTAGTACCGGACAGGTGGGAGAAAAACTGTTTTTT
V gene: TRBV7-2; CDR3 length: 15; clone size: .; J gene: TRBJ2-3; D gene: .; CDR3 protein: CASSLERSGPDTQYF; CDR3 DNA: TGTGCCAGCAGCTTAGAAAGGAGCGGGCCAGATACGCAGTATTTT
V gene: TRBV6-5; CDR3 length: 14; clone size: .; J gene: TRBJ2-1; D gene: .; CDR3 protein: CASSYRGGGFGQFF; CDR3 DNA: TGTGCCAGCAGTTACCGCGGTGGGGGGTTTGGGCAGTTCTTC
V gene: TRBV4-2; CDR3 length: 16; clone size: .; J gene: TRBJ1-5; D gene: .; CDR3 protein: CASSQEEGDSNQPQHF; CDR3 DNA: TGTGCCAGCAGCCAAGAGGAAGGGGATAGCAATCAGCCCCAGCATTTT
V gene: TRBV7-2; CDR3 length: 14; clone size: .; J gene: TRBJ1-5; D gene: .; CDR3 protein: CASSSDSSNQPQHF; CDR3 DNA: TGTGCCAGCAGCTCGGACAGCAGCAATCAGCCCCAGCATTTT